The source of this TCR beta chain is a study of T cell repertoires in cytomegalovirus infection. J gave up 10 bases and V 5 bases, and 6 bases lay outside the gene matches. This CDR3 is 13 amino acids long. TCRdb ran MiXCR on the reads and lists one entry per CDR3 protein. In the table there are 150,000 to 200,000 distinct CDR3 sequences, roughly 27% of which are singletons. This clonotype turned up a few times. The sequenced material came from PBMCs. The receptor was derived from a human donor in good health (CMV status not recorded). Some clones in this sample may be carry-over from other donors' samples. The chain recombines TRBV12-3 or TRBV12-4 with TRBJ2-1; 9 bases fit TRBD2. The CDR3 region is CASSRGLAPEQFF. CDR3 bases: TGTGCCAGCAGTCGCGGACTAGCGCCCGAGCAGTTCTTC.